The sequence of this TCR beta chain was determined in a study of beta chain features in type 1 diabetes. Germline CDR1 reads KGHSH; CDR2 reads LQKENI. The CDR3 runs 15 residues. Trimming removed 4 bases at V and 0 bases at J, with 10 bases between. Isolated RNA was reverse transcribed in full, so expressed TCRB transcripts were sequenced. Using immunoSEQ multiplex PCR, the repertoire was profiled, and TCRdb retains in-frame clones only, with some absent. The table has hundreds of thousands of clones, around 13% seen once. Comment on this clone: Its antigen is as yet unknown.

Findings and caveats of the study: An over-representation of cells with high TCR expression could result from cDNA sequencing. Compared with healthy donors, patients appeared to share more similar naive, central memory and regulatory TCRB repertoires. When Type 1 diabetes patients were examined, their TCRB CDR3s proved moderately but significantly shorter in all four CD4+ subsets. The study found fewer insertions and more deletions at VDJ junctions in type 1 diabetes patients.

The source material was naive CD4+ T cells from blood. The gene calls are TRBV18 and TRBJ2-1; D unresolved. This sequence was found in a man aged 30-40 years in good health. CDR3 protein: CASSQLESSYNEQFF. The CDR3, as DNA: TGTGCCAGCTCACAACTGGAGAGCTCCTACAATGAGCAGTTCTTC.